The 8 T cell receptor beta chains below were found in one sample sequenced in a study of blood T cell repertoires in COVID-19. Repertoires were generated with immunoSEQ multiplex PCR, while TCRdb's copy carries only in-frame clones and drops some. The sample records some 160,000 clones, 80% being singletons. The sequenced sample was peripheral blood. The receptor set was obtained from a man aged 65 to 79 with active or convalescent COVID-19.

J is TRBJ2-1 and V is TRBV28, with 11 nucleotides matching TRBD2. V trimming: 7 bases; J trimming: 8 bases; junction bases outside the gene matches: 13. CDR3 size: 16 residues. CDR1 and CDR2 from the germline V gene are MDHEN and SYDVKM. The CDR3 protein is CASIPQPGLAVYEQFF. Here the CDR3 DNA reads TGTGCCAGCATCCCTCAACCGGGACTAGCGGTCTATGAGCAGTTCTTC.

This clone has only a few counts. CDR3 residues: CASSSTTGAEQYF. As DNA, the CDR3 is TGTGCCAGCAGTTCGACTACAGGGGCCGAGCAGTACTTC. The chain couples TRBV12-3 or TRBV12-4 to TRBJ2-7, with 7 bases that match TRBD1. The CDR3 contains 13 residues. With 4 bases clipped from V and 6 bases from J, the junction kept 6 bases outside the gene matches.

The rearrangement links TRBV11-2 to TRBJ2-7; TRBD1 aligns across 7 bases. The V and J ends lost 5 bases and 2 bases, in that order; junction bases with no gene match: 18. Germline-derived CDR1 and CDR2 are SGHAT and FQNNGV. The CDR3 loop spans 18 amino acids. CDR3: CASSPSRGSYEKTYEQYF. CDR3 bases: TGTGCCAGCAGCCCATCCAGGGGGTCCTACGAAAAAACCTACGAGCAGTACTTC.

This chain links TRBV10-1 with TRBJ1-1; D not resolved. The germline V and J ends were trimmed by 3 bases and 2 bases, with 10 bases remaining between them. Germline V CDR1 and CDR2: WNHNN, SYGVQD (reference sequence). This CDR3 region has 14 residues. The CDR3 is CASSDSGLNTEAFF. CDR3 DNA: TGCGCCAGCAGTGATTCTGGACTAAACACTGAAGCTTTCTTT.

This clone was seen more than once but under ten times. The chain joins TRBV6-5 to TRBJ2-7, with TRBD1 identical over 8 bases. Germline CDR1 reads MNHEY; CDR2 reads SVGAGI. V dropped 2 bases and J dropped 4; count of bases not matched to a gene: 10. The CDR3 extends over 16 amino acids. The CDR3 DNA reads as TGTGCCAGCAGTTACGAGCCCGGACAGGGTGATTACGAGCAGTACTTC. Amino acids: CASSYEPGQGDYEQYF.

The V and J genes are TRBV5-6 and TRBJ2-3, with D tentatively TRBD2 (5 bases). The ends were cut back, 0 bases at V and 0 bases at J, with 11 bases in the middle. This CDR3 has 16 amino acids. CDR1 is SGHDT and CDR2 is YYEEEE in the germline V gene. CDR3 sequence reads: CASSLGPRGSTDTQYF. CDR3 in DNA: TGTGCCAGCAGCTTGGGCCCCCGAGGGAGCACAGATACGCAGTATTTT.

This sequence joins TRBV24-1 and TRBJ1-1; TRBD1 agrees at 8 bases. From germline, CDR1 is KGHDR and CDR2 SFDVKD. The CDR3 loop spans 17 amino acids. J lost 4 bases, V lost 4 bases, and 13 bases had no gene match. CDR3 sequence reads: CATSDLGQEVPATEAFF. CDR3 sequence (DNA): TGTGCCACCAGTGACCTGGGACAGGAGGTCCCCGCCACTGAAGCTTTCTTT.

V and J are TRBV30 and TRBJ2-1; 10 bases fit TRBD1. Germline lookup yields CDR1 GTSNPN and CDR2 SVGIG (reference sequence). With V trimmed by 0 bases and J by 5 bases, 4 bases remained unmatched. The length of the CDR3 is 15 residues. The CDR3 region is CAWSVGTGAHNEQFF. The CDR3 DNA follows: TGTGCCTGGAGTGTTGGGACAGGGGCCCACAATGAGCAGTTCTTC.